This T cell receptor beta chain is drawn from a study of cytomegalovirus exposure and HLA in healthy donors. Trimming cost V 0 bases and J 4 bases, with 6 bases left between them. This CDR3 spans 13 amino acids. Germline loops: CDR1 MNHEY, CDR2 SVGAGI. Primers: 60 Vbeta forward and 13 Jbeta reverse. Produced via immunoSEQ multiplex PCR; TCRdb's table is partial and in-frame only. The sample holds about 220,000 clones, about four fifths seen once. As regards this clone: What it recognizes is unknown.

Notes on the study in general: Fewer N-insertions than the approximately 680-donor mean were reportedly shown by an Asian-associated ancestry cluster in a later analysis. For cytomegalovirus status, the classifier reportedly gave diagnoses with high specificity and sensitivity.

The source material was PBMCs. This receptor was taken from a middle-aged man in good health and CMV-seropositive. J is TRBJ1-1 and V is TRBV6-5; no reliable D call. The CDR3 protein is CASSYSKLTEAFF. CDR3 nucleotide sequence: TGTGCCAGCAGTTACTCGAAGCTCACTGAAGCTTTCTTT.